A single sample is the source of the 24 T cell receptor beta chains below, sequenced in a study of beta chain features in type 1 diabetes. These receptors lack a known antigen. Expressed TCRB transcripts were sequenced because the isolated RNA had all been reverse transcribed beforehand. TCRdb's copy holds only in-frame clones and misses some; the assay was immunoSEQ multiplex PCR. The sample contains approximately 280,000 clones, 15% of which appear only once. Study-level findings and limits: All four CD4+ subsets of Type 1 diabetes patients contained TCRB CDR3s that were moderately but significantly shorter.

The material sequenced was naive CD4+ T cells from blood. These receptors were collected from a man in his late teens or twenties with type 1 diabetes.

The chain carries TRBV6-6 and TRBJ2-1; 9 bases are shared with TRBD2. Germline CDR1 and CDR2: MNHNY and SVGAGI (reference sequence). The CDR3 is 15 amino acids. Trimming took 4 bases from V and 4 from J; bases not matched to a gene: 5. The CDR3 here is CASSSTAGGYNEQFF. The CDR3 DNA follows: TGTGCCAGCAGTTCCACAGCGGGGGGTTACAATGAGCAGTTCTTC.

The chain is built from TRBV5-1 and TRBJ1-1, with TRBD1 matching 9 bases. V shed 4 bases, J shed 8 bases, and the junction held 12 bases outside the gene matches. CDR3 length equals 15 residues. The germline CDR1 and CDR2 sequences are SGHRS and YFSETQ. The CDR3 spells CASSVIPGQGLEAFF. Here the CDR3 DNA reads TGCGCCAGCAGCGTGATACCGGGACAGGGATTGGAAGCTTTCTTT.

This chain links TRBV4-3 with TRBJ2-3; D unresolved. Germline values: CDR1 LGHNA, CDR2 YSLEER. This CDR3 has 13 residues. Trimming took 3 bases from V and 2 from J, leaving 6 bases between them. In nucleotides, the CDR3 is TGCGCCAGCAGCCAGGCAATCACAGATACGCAGTATTTT. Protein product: CASSQAITDTQYF.

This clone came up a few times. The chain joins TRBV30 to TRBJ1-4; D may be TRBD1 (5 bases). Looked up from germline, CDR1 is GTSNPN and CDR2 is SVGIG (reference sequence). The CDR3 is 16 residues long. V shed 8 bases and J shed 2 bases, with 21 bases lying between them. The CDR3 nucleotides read TGTGCCGGGGGGGGTCGTGGGGTTTCGACTAATGAAAAACTGTTTTTT. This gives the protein CAGGGRGVSTNEKLFF.

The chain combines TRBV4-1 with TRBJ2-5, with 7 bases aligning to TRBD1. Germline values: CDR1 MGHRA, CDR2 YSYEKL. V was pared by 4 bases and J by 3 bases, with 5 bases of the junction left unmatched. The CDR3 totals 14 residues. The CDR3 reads CASSPHDREETQYF. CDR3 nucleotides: TGCGCCAGCAGCCCCCATGACAGGGAAGAGACCCAGTACTTC.

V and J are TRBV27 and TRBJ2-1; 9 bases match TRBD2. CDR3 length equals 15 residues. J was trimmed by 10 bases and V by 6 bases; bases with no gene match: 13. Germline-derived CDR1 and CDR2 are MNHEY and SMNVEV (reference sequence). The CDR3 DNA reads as TGTGCCAGCAGGGCTCGGGGACTAGCTTCCCAGGAGCAGTTCTTC. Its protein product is CASRARGLASQEQFF.

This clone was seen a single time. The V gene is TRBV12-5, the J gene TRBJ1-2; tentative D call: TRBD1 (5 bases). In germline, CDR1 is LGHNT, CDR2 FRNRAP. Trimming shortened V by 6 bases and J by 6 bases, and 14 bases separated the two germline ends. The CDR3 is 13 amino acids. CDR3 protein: CASGPGPLHGYTF. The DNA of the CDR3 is TGTGCTAGTGGACCAGGGCCGCTACATGGCTACACCTTC.

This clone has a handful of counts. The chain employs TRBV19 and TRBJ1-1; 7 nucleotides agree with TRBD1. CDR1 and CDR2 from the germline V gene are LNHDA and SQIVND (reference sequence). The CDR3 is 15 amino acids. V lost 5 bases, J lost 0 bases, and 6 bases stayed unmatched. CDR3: CASSDTGTVNTEAFF. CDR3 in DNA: TGTGCCAGTAGTGATACCGGGACAGTGAACACTGAAGCTTTCTTT.

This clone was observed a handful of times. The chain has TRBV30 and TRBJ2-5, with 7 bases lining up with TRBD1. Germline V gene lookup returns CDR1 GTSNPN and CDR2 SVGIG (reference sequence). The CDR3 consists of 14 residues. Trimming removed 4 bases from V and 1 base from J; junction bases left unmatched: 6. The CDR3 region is CAWNRDRVQETQYF. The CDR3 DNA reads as TGTGCCTGGAACCGCGACAGGGTCCAAGAGACCCAGTACTTC.

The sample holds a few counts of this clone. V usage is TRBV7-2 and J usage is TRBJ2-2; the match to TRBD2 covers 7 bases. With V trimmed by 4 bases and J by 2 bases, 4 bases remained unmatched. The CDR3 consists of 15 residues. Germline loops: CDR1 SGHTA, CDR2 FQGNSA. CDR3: CASSSAGTNTGELFF. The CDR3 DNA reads TGTGCCAGCAGCTCAGCGGGGACTAACACCGGGGAGCTGTTTTTT.

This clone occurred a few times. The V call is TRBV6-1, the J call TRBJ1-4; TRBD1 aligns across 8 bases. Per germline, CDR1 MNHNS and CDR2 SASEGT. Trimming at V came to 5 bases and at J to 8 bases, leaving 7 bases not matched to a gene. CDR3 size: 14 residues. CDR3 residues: CASSPDRVGEKLFF. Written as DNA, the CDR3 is TGTGCCAGCAGTCCGGACAGGGTGGGGGAAAAACTGTTTTTT.

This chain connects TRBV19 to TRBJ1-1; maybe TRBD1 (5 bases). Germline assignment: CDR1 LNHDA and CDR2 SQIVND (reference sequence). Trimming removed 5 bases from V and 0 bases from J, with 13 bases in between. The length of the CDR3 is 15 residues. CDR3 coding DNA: TGTGCCAGTAGTGGCAGGGCCAGCATGAACACTGAAGCTTTCTTT. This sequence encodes CASSGRASMNTEAFF.

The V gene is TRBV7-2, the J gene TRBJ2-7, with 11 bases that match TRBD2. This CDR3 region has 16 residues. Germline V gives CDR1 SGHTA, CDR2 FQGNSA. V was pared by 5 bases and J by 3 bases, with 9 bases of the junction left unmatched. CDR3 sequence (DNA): TGTGCCAGCAGCAAGCGATTAGCGGGGGGGGTCTACGAGCAGTACTTC. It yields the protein CASSKRLAGGVYEQYF.

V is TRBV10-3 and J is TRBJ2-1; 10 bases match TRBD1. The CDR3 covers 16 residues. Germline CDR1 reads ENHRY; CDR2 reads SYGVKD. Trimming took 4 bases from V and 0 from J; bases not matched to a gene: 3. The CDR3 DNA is TGTGCCATCAGTGGTAGGACAGGGGGCTCCTACAATGAGCAGTTCTTC. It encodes CAISGRTGGSYNEQFF.

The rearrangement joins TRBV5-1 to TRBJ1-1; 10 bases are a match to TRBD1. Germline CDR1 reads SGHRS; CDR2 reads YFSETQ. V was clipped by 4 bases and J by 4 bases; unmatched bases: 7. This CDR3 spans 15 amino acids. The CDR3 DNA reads TGCGCCAGCAGCCTAGGACAGGGGGATATCACTGAAGCTTTCTTT. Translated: CASSLGQGDITEAFF. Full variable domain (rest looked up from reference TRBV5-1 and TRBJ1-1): KAGVTQTPRYLIKTRGQQVTLSCSPISGHRSVSWYQQTPGQGLQFLFEYFSETQRNKGNFPGRFSGRQFSNSRSEMNVSTLELGDSALYLCASSLGQGDITEAFFGQGTRLTVV.

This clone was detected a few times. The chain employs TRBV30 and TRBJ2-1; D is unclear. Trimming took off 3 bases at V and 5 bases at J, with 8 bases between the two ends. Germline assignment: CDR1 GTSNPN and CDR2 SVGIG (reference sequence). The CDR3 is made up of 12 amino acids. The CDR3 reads CAWRPVHNEQFF. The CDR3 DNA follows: TGTGCCTGGAGACCAGTCCACAATGAGCAGTTCTTC.

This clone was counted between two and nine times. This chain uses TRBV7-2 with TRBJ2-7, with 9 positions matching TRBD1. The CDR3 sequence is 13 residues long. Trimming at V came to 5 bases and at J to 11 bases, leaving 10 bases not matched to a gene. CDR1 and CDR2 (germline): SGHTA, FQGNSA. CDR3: CASSIPGQGWEYF. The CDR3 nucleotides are TGTGCCAGCAGCATCCCGGGACAGGGTTGGGAGTACTTC.

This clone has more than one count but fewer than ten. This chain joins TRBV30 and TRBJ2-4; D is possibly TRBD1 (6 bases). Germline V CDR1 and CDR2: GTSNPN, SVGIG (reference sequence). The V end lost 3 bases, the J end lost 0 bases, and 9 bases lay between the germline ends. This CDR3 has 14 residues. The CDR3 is CAWSTGIAKNIQYF. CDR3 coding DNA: TGTGCCTGGAGCACAGGGATAGCCAAAAACATTCAGTACTTC.

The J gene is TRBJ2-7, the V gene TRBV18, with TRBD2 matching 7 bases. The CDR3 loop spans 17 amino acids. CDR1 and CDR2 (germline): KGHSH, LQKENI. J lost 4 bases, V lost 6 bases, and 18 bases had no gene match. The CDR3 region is CASSTPGERGGEYEQYF. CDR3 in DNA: TGTGCCAGCTCCACCCCGGGTGAGCGGGGAGGGGAGTACGAGCAGTACTTC.

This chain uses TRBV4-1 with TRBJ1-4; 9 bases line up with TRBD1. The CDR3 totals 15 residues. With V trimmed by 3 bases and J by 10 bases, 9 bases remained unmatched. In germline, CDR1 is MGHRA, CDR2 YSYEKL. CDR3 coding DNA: TGCGCCAGCAGCCAGGAACAGGGGGCGACCAGAAAACTGTTTTTT. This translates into CASSQEQGATRKLFF.

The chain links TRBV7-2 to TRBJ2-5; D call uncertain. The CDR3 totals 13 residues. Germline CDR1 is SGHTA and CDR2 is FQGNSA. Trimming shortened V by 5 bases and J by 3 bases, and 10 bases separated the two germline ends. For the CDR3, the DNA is TGTGCCAGCAGCCCGCCGGGTGAAGAGACCCAGTACTTC. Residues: CASSPPGEETQYF.

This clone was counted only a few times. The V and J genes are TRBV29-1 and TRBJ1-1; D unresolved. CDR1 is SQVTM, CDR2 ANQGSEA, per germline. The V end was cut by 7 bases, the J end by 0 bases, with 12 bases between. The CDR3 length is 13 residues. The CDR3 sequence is CSASPRMNTEAFF. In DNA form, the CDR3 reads TGCAGCGCCAGCCCGCGGATGAACACTGAAGCTTTCTTT. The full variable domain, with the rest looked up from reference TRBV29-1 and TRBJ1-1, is SAVISQKPSRDICQRGTSLTIQCQVDSQVTMMFWYRQQPGQSLTLIATANQGSEATYESGFVIDKFPISRPNLTFSTLTVSNMSPEDSSIYLCSASPRMNTEAFFGQGTRLTVV.

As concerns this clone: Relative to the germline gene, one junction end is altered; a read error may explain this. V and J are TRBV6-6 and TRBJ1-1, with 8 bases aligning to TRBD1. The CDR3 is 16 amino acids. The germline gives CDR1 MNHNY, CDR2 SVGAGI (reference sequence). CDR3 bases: TGTGCCAGCAGTTACTGGACAGGGTATATGAATACTGAAGCTTTCTTT. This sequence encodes CASSYWTGYMNTEAFF.

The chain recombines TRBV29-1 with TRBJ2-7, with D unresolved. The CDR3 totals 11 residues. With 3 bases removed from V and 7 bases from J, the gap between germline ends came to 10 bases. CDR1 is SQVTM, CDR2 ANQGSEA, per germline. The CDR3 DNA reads TGCAGCGTTGACCGACTGCTTGAGCAGTACTTC. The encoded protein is CSVDRLLEQYF.